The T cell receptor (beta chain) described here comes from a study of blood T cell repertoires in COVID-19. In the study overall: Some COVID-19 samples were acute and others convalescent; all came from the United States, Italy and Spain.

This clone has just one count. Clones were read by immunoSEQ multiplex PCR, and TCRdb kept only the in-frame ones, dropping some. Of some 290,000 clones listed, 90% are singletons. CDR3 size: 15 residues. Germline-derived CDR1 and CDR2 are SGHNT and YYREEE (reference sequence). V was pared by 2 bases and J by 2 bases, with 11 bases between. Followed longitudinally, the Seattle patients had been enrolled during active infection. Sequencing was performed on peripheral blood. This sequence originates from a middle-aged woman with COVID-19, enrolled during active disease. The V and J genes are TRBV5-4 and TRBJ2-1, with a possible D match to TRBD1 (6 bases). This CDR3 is CASSFTGNPYNEQFF. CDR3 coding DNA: TGTGCCAGCAGCTTTACAGGGAATCCCTACAATGAGCAGTTCTTC.